This entry lists 29 T cell receptor beta chains sequenced from one sample in a study of CD8 T cells in Susac syndrome. Random hexamers were used to reverse transcribe roughly 0.5 to 1 ug of RNA. TCRdb analysed the immunoSEQ multiplex PCR reads with MiXCR anew, one entry per CDR3 protein. The sample yields 400,000 to 550,000 distinct CDR3 sequences, more than 80% seen once. Specimen: CD8+ T cells from PBMCs. These TCRs come from a human donor with multiple sclerosis.

The J gene is TRBJ2-5, the V gene TRBV27, with 7 bases identical to TRBD2. This CDR3 spans 14 amino acids. In germline, CDR1 is MNHEY, CDR2 SMNVEV (reference sequence). J was trimmed by 5 bases and V by 3 bases; bases with no gene match: 6. Written as DNA, the CDR3 is TGTGCCAGCAGTTTCTCACTAGCGTTGGAGACCCAGTACTTC. As protein: CASSFSLALETQYF.

The chain carries TRBV5-6 and TRBJ2-1; TRBD1 matches 8 bases. CDR1 and CDR2 from the germline V gene are SGHDT and YYEEEE. The CDR3 is 16 amino acids. Trimming at V came to 0 bases and at J to 8 bases, leaving 10 bases not matched to a gene. CDR3 loop: CASSLASDRAWDEQFF. Written as DNA, the CDR3 is TGTGCCAGCAGCTTGGCCTCGGACAGGGCTTGGGATGAGCAGTTCTTC.

This clonotype was recorded only once. The chain recombines TRBV4-1 with TRBJ2-5; 10 bases match TRBD2. The CDR3 covers 17 residues. J lost 5 bases, V lost 2 bases, and 11 bases had no gene match. Germline V gene data show CDR1 as MGHRA and CDR2 as YSYEKL. CDR3 nucleotides: TGCGCCAGCAGCCAATATTCGGAGCGGGGGGGCCGGGAGACCCAGTACTTC. It yields the protein CASSQYSERGGRETQYF.

The chain joins TRBV4-1 to TRBJ2-5; D is unresolved. The V end lost 1 base, the J end lost 1 base, and 10 bases lay between the germline ends. This CDR3 region has 15 residues. Per germline, CDR1 MGHRA and CDR2 YSYEKL. For the CDR3, the DNA is TGCGCCAGCAGCCAAGTATCCGGAATCCAAGAGACCCAGTACTTC. Translated, it gives CASSQVSGIQETQYF.

The chain carries TRBV7-9 and TRBJ2-1; tentatively, D is TRBD2 (7 bases). The germline V and J ends were trimmed by 1 base and 0 bases, with 13 bases remaining between them. CDR3 length: 17 residues. Germline V gene sequence: CDR1 SEHNR, CDR2 FQNEAQ (reference sequence). The chain's CDR3 is CASSLEGGRNSYNEQFF. The DNA of the CDR3 is TGTGCCAGCAGCTTAGAGGGGGGGAGAAACTCCTACAATGAGCAGTTCTTC. The full variable domain, in which reference TRBV7-9 and TRBJ2-1 provide the parts outside the CDR3, is DTGVSQNPRHKITKRGQNVTFRCDPISEHNRLYWYRQTLGQGPEFLTYFQNEAQLEKSRLLSDRFSAERPKGSFSTLEIQRTEQGDSAMYLCASSLEGGRNSYNEQFFGPGTRLTVL.

The chain combines TRBV25-1 with TRBJ2-7; D is ambiguous. The CDR3 extends over 15 amino acids. Germline values: CDR1 MGHDK, CDR2 SYGVNS. V was pared by 6 bases and J by 0 bases, with 15 bases between. The CDR3 reads CASRPLGSASYEQYF. In DNA, the CDR3 is TGTGCCAGCAGGCCCCTAGGGTCAGCCTCCTACGAGCAGTACTTC.

The rearrangement links TRBV29-1 to TRBJ2-6; D is unclear. The CDR3 length is 15 residues. Germline values: CDR1 SQVTM, CDR2 ANQGSEA. The V end lost 5 bases, the J end lost 1 base, and 12 bases lay between the germline ends. The chain's CDR3 is CSVYPIESGANVLTF. CDR3 sequence (DNA): TGCAGCGTTTACCCCATCGAGTCTGGGGCCAACGTCCTGACTTTC.

J is TRBJ2-5 and V is TRBV11-2, with 9 positions matching TRBD2. The trim removed 3 bases at V and 2 bases at J, leaving 7 bases unmatched. Germline CDR1 and CDR2: SGHAT and FQNNGV. The CDR3 loop spans 16 amino acids. This CDR3 is CASSFPGLAGQETQYF. In nucleotides, the CDR3 is TGTGCCAGCAGCTTTCCCGGGCTAGCGGGGCAAGAGACCCAGTACTTC.

This clonotype appeared once. V usage is TRBV21-1 and J usage is TRBJ2-5. TRBV21-1 is deemed a pseudogene. This CDR3 contains 15 residues. The CDR3 reads CASSKGLNFQETQYF. CDR3 nucleotide sequence: TGTGCCAGCAGCAAGGGCTTGAACTTTCAAGAGACCCAGTACTTC.

The chain couples TRBV7-9 to TRBJ1-1; tentative D call: TRBD1 (6 bases). Germline values: CDR1 SEHNR, CDR2 FQNEAQ (reference sequence). Trimming removed 4 bases from V and 6 bases from J, with 9 bases in between. The CDR3 runs to 12 residues. CDR3 amino acids: CASSSGGPEAFF. The CDR3 DNA follows: TGTGCCAGCAGCTCGGGGGGGCCTGAAGCTTTCTTT.

The J gene is TRBJ1-2, the V gene TRBV6-5; D remains ambiguous. This CDR3 spans 16 amino acids. Germline-derived CDR1 and CDR2 are MNHEY and SVGAGI. The germline V and J ends were trimmed by 1 base and 4 bases, with 16 bases remaining between them. The CDR3 region is CASSYFKAADPYGYTF. CDR3 nucleotide sequence: TGTGCCAGCAGTTACTTTAAAGCGGCGGACCCCTATGGCTACACCTTC.

The sample holds one count of this clonotype. The V call is TRBV2, the J call TRBJ2-7, with 7 bases that match TRBD2. The junction had 7 bases not matched to a gene; V was cut back by 6 bases and J by 2 bases. CDR1 SNHLY and CDR2 FYNNEI come from the germline V gene. CDR3 length equals 14 residues. The CDR3 sequence is CASSGDYSTYEQYF. The CDR3 nucleotides are TGTGCCAGCAGCGGGGACTATTCCACCTACGAGCAGTACTTC.

The J gene is TRBJ2-7, the V gene TRBV2; no firm D call. This CDR3 comprises 10 residues. The V gene lost 8 bases and the J gene lost 2 bases, with 4 bases spanning the gap. Germline V gene sequence: CDR1 SNHLY, CDR2 FYNNEI. The CDR3 nucleotides read TGTGCCAGCGGGGCCTACGAGCAGTACTTC. Translated, it gives CASGAYEQYF.

The chain recombines TRBV30 with TRBJ2-7, with D maybe TRBD2 (6 bases). With 1 base removed from V and 6 bases from J, the gap between germline ends came to 16 bases. CDR1 and CDR2 (germline): GTSNPN, SVGIG (reference sequence). CDR3 length equals 14 residues. For the CDR3, the DNA is TGTGCCTGGAGTGAGGAGGGTTATGTCGGCGAGCAGTACTTC. This codes for CAWSEEGYVGEQYF. Supplemented by reference TRBV30 and TRBJ2-7, the full variable domain reads SQTIHQWPATLVQPVGSPLSLECTVEGTSNPNLYWYRQAAGRGLQLLFYSVGIGQISSEVPQNLSASRPQDRQFILSSKKLLLSDSGFYLCAWSEEGYVGEQYFGPGTRLTVT.

This chain links TRBV12-5 with TRBJ2-7; weak D call: TRBD2 (5 bases). V lost 4 bases and J 3 bases, leaving 10 bases between the germline ends. CDR1 is LGHNT, CDR2 FRNRAP, per germline. The CDR3 loop spans 13 amino acids. CDR3 coding DNA: TGTGCTAGTGGTTGGGGAGTCCTCTACGAGCAGTACTTC. Translated, it gives CASGWGVLYEQYF.

This rearrangement joins TRBV20-1 to TRBJ1-1; D gene ambiguous. Trimming removed 6 bases at V and 5 bases at J, with 13 bases between. Germline V gene data show CDR1 as DFQATT and CDR2 as SNEGSKA (reference sequence). This CDR3 region has 12 residues. CDR3 in amino acids: CSADPPGTEAFF. The CDR3, as DNA: TGCAGTGCCGACCCCCCGGGAACTGAAGCTTTCTTT.

This clonotype was observed a single time. This chain uses TRBV4-1 with TRBJ1-2; D possibly corresponds to TRBD1 (5 bases). The CDR3 spans 14 residues. Trimming cost V 4 bases and J 3 bases, with 12 bases left between them. CDR1 is MGHRA and CDR2 is YSYEKL in the germline V gene. CDR3 region: CASSLSQGDYGYTF. CDR3 in DNA: TGCGCCAGCAGCCTAAGTCAGGGAGACTATGGCTACACCTTC.

The V gene is TRBV4-1, the J gene TRBJ1-2; TRBD1 aligns across 7 bases. This CDR3 comprises 18 residues. V was clipped by 1 base and J by 1 base; unmatched bases: 12. Germline lookup yields CDR1 MGHRA and CDR2 YSYEKL. CDR3 residues: CASSQVGGTEDFNYGYTF. CDR3 in DNA: TGCGCCAGCAGCCAAGTGGGGGGGACAGAAGATTTTAACTATGGCTACACCTTC.

The V gene is TRBV27, the J gene TRBJ2-7; 7 nucleotides line up with TRBD2. V lost 4 bases, J lost 3 bases, and 6 bases stayed unmatched. The CDR3 sequence is 14 residues long. In germline, CDR1 is MNHEY, CDR2 SMNVEV (reference sequence). CDR3 protein: CASSSGLGLYEQYF. CDR3 bases: TGTGCCAGCAGTTCCGGACTAGGGCTCTACGAGCAGTACTTC.

The genes are TRBV2 and TRBJ2-3; D perhaps matches TRBD1 (6 bases). This CDR3 spans 14 amino acids. The germline V gene encodes CDR1 SNHLY and CDR2 FYNNEI. V shed 10 bases and J shed 3 bases, with 17 bases lying between them. CDR3 region: CATTTGLVTDTQYF. The CDR3 nucleotides are TGTGCCACCACGACAGGTTTAGTTACAGATACGCAGTATTTT.

The chain joins TRBV6-2 or TRBV6-3 to TRBJ2-7; D possibly corresponds to TRBD1 (6 bases). Trimming cost V 6 bases and J 4 bases, with 19 bases left between them. The CDR3 loop spans 15 amino acids. The germline gives CDR1 MNHEY, CDR2 SVGEGT. The CDR3 DNA reads as TGTGCCAGCAGGCCCTACAGGGCGCGTCCTTACGAGCAGTACTTC. Its translation is CASRPYRARPYEQYF.

This chain connects TRBV7-9 to TRBJ2-2; D may be TRBD2 (6 bases). V lost 3 bases and J lost 4, with 18 bases in between. This CDR3 region has 17 residues. CDR1 and CDR2 (germline): SEHNR, FQNEAQ (reference sequence). The CDR3 region is CASSLELTGTPTGELFF. CDR3 sequence (DNA): TGTGCCAGCAGCTTGGAACTTACCGGGACTCCCACCGGGGAGCTGTTTTTT.

The gene calls are TRBV2 and TRBJ2-7; D unresolved. Trimming took off 1 base at V and 2 bases at J, with 9 bases between the two ends. Germline CDR1 and CDR2: SNHLY and FYNNEI. The CDR3 contains 14 residues. This CDR3 is CASSEVPEAYEQYF. CDR3 DNA sequence: TGTGCCAGCAGTGAAGTCCCTGAGGCCTACGAGCAGTACTTC.

The J gene is TRBJ2-7, the V gene TRBV2; no firm D call. This CDR3 is built from 14 residues. Germline V gives CDR1 SNHLY, CDR2 FYNNEI. Trimming cost V 1 base and J 7 bases, with 14 bases left between them. For the CDR3, the DNA is TGTGCCAGCAGTGAAGATGTGTGGCTAGTTGAGCAGTACTTC. It yields the protein CASSEDVWLVEQYF.

The chain joins TRBV4-1 to TRBJ2-7; 8 bases are a match to TRBD2. This CDR3 has 15 amino acids. Trimming took 1 base from V and 6 from J; bases not matched to a gene: 8. The germline gives CDR1 MGHRA, CDR2 YSYEKL. The CDR3 here is CASSQVDGGAVEQYF. The CDR3 DNA follows: TGCGCCAGCAGCCAAGTAGACGGGGGGGCGGTCGAGCAGTACTTC.

The genes are TRBV7-6 and TRBJ2-7, with D maybe TRBD2 (5 bases). The CDR3 is made up of 14 amino acids. In germline, CDR1 is SGHVS, CDR2 FNYEAQ. V lost 1 base to trimming and J lost 5 bases, with 12 bases between them. CDR3 nucleotides: TGTGCCAGCAGCTTAGGAGAGGGTGTCGACGAGCAGTACTTC. This encodes CASSLGEGVDEQYF. Full variable domain (outside the CDR3, taken from reference TRBV7-6 and TRBJ2-7): GAGVSQSPRYKVTKRGQDVALRCDPISGHVSLYWYRQALGQGPEFLTYFNYEAQQDKSGLPNDRFSAERPEGSISTLTIQRTEQRDSAMYRCASSLGEGVDEQYFGPGTRLTVT.

The chain recombines TRBV4-1 with TRBJ2-5; the D gene is possibly TRBD1 (6 bases). CDR1 is MGHRA, CDR2 YSYEKL, per germline. This CDR3 region has 17 residues. V dropped 0 bases and J dropped 2 bases, with 16 bases sitting between them. CDR3 DNA sequence: TGCGCCAGCAGCCAAGATCATGGGGGCCTAGGACAAGAGACCCAGTACTTC. This translates into CASSQDHGGLGQETQYF.

This chain links TRBV4-1 with TRBJ1-2; no firm D call. This CDR3 comprises 15 residues. Germline V gene lookup returns CDR1 MGHRA and CDR2 YSYEKL. V lost 0 bases to trimming and J lost 0 bases, with 8 bases between them. CDR3 in amino acids: CASSQEQLANYGYTF. The CDR3, as DNA: TGCGCCAGCAGCCAAGAGCAGCTAGCTAACTATGGCTACACCTTC.

Only a few counts were recorded for this clonotype. V and J are TRBV5-1 and TRBJ2-1; D not certain. Trimming shortened V by 6 bases and J by 5 bases, and 6 bases separated the two germline ends. The CDR3 runs 11 residues. CDR1 SGHRS and CDR2 YFSETQ come from the germline V gene. The CDR3 reads CASNANNEQFF. The CDR3 DNA is TGCGCCAGCAATGCTAACAATGAGCAGTTCTTC. Full variable domain (rest looked up from reference TRBV5-1 and TRBJ2-1): KAGVTQTPRYLIKTRGQQVTLSCSPISGHRSVSWYQQTPGQGLQFLFEYFSETQRNKGNFPGRFSGRQFSNSRSEMNVSTLELGDSALYLCASNANNEQFFGPGTRLTVL.